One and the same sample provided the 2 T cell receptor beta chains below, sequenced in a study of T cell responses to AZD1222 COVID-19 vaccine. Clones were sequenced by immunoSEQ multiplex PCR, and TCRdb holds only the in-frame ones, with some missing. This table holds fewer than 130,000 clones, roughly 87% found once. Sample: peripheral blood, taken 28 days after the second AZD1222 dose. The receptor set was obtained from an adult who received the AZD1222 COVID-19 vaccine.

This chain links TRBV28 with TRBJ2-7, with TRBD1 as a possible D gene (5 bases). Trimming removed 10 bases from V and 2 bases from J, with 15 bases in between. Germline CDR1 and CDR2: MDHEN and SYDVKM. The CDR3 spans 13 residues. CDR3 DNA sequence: TGTGCCACAGTCAACAGGAGCCCCTACGAGCAGTACTTC. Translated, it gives CATVNRSPYEQYF. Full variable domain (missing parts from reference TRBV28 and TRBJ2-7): DVKVTQSSRYLVKRTGEKVFLECVQDMDHENMFWYRQDPGLGLRLIYFSYDVKMKEKGDIPEGYSVSREKKERFSLILESASTNQTSMYLCATVNRSPYEQYFGPGTRLTVT.

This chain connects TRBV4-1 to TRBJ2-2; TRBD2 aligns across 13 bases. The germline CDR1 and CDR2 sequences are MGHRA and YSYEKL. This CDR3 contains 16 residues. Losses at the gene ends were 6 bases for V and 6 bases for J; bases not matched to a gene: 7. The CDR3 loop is CASRTTSGRDAGELFF. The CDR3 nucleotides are TGCGCCAGCAGGACTACTAGCGGGAGGGATGCCGGGGAGCTGTTTTTT.